Shown below are 10 T cell receptor beta chains from a single sample sequenced in a study of T cell responses to AZD1222 COVID-19 vaccine (dated by TCRdb to the early 2020s). Library generation was performed with the immunoSEQ multiplex PCR assay. TCRdb retrieved this table from immuneACCESS and kept in-frame rearrangements only. Not all clones are present; in checked studies, unresolved V genes account for under half, and no reason is known for the remainder. The sample data list 90,000 to 150,000 clones, and 80% to 95% of these were observed just once. The ten largest clones capture more than 3.5% of the sample. The sample's time point label, decoded: about 28 days (+/-7) after the second vaccine dose. The sample's treatment or condition, from its label and the paper: meningococcal conjugate vaccine given as trial control. Specimen: peripheral blood, collected 28 days after the second dose of the MenACWY control vaccine. Every receptor here comes from an adult who received the MenACWY meningococcal vaccine as a control.

The rearrangement links TRBV5-1 to TRBJ2-2; TRBD2 matches 8 bases. The CDR3 is 17 residues long. V gave up 1 base and J gave up 3 bases; unmatched junction bases: 8. Per germline, CDR1 SGHRS and CDR2 YFSETQ. CDR3 DNA sequence: TGCGCCAGCAGCTTGAAAATACTAGCGGCGGACACCGGGGAGCTGTTTTTT. Amino acids: CASSLKILAADTGELFF.

The V and J genes are TRBV27 and TRBJ1-1, with a possible D match to TRBD1 (5 bases). The V gene lost 3 bases and the J gene lost 1 base, with 12 bases spanning the gap. Germline assignment: CDR1 MNHEY and CDR2 SMNVEV (reference sequence). This CDR3 spans 15 amino acids. The CDR3 coding sequence is TGTGCCAGCAGTTTCGGGGGTGGCACGAACACTGAAGCTTTCTTT. It encodes CASSFGGGTNTEAFF.

This rearrangement joins TRBV6-5 to TRBJ1-2, with 9 bases lining up with TRBD1. The CDR3 sequence is 14 residues long. V shed 7 bases and J 4 bases; nucleotides not matched to a gene: 7. Germline V gene sequence: CDR1 MNHEY, CDR2 SVGAGI. CDR3 loop: CASNTGGASYGYTF. The CDR3 DNA sequence: TGTGCCAGCAATACAGGGGGCGCCAGCTATGGCTACACCTTC.

The CDR3, as DNA: TGTGCCAGCAGTTTAACGGCCGATTCACCCCTCCACTTT. This codes for CASSLTADSPLHF. V gene TRBV12-3 or TRBV12-4 combines with J gene TRBJ1-6; D is ambiguous. Trimming removed 2 bases from V and 8 bases from J, with 7 bases in between. The CDR3 has 13 residues.

This chain joins TRBV7-6 and TRBJ1-6; 9 bases are a match to TRBD1. Per the germline V gene, CDR1 is SGHVS and CDR2 is FNYEAQ. V lost 5 bases to trimming and J lost 3 bases; unmatched junction nucleotides: 2. This CDR3 comprises 15 residues. CDR3 sequence reads: CASSQDRGYNSPLHF. The CDR3, as DNA: TGTGCCAGCAGCCAGGACAGGGGCTATAATTCACCCCTCCACTTT.

The CDR3 loop reads CASSRSGRADNIQYF. Here the CDR3 DNA reads TGTGCCAGCAGCCGTAGCGGGAGGGCCGATAACATTCAGTACTTC. The chain uses TRBV5-4 and TRBJ2-4; 11 bases match TRBD2. The V and J ends lost 4 bases and 7 bases, in that order; junction bases with no gene match: 7. This CDR3 is 15 amino acids long. CDR1 is SGHNT and CDR2 is YYREEE in the germline V gene (reference sequence). The variable domain in full, with the rest retrieved from reference TRBV5-4 and TRBJ2-4, is ETGVTQSPTHLIKTRGQQVTLRCSSQSGHNTVSWYQQALGQGPQFIFQYYREEENGRGNFPPRFSGLQFPNYSSELNVNALELDDSALYLCASSRSGRADNIQYFGAGTRLSVL.

The V gene is TRBV2, the J gene TRBJ2-5; D unresolved. The germline V and J ends were trimmed by 3 bases and 9 bases, with 11 bases remaining between them. The CDR3 covers 12 residues. Germline assignment: CDR1 SNHLY and CDR2 FYNNEI. The CDR3 coding sequence is TGTGCCAGCAGTGATAATGAAGCTGCCCAGTACTTC. It is translated as CASSDNEAAQYF.

V usage is TRBV7-7 and J usage is TRBJ1-5; no clear D gene. The V gene's germline CDR1 is SSHAT and CDR2 FNYEAQ (reference sequence). V dropped 5 bases and J dropped 0 bases, with 14 bases sitting between them. The CDR3 spans 16 residues. The CDR3: CASSLTGSNSNQPQHF. The CDR3 nucleotides are TGTGCCAGCAGCCTAACCGGGTCAAATAGCAATCAGCCCCAGCATTTT. The entire variable domain, with the rest obtained from reference TRBV7-7 and TRBJ1-5, is as follows: GAGVSQSPRYKVTKRGQDVTLRCDPISSHATLYWYQQALGQGPEFLTYFNYEAQPDKSGLPSDRFSAERPEGSISTLTIQRTEQRDSAMYRCASSLTGSNSNQPQHFGDGTRLSIL.

The chain employs TRBV5-1 and TRBJ1-1; possibly TRBD1 for D (5 bases). V was pared by 2 bases and J by 0 bases, with 14 bases between. Germline V gene data show CDR1 as SGHRS and CDR2 as YFSETQ. CDR3 length equals 16 residues. The CDR3 reads CASSFDAGSMNTEAFF. The CDR3 DNA reads as TGCGCCAGCAGCTTTGATGCAGGGTCGATGAACACTGAAGCTTTCTTT.

The CDR3 here is CASSQDFGTGTPYEQYV. In nucleotides, the CDR3 is TGTGCCAGCAGCCAAGATTTCGGGACAGGGACCCCCTACGAGCAGTACGTC. V and J are TRBV3-1 (or the pseudogene TRBV3-2) and TRBJ2-7; TRBD1 matches at 9 bases. Germline V gene sequence: CDR1 LGHDT, CDR2 YNNKEL (reference sequence). The CDR3 sequence is 17 residues long. The V and J ends lost 0 bases and 2 bases, in that order; junction bases with no gene match: 8.